Each of the 32 T cell receptor beta chains below was sequenced from the same sample in a study of beta chain features in type 1 diabetes. Of the isolated RNA, all was reverse transcribed, and so the sequenced material was expressed TCRB transcripts. Assay used: immunoSEQ multiplex PCR; TCRdb lists only in-frame clones, some missing. The sample has 250,000 to 400,000 clones, 14% seen once. The sequencing sample was made of central memory CD4+ T cells from blood. The source of these receptors is a man aged 30 to 45 in good health.

The rearrangement uses TRBV5-1 and TRBJ2-5; perhaps TRBD2 as D (5 bases). Germline CDR1 is SGHRS and CDR2 is YFSETQ. The germline V and J ends were trimmed by 1 base and 1 base, with 14 bases remaining between them. This CDR3 comprises 16 residues. CDR3 sequence: CASSLSGGYPQETQYF. The CDR3 coding sequence is TGCGCCAGCAGCTTGAGCGGTGGGTACCCCCAAGAGACCCAGTACTTC.

The chain has TRBV7-8 and TRBJ2-7; D remains unclear. The CDR3 runs to 16 residues. CDR1 is SGHVS, CDR2 FQNEAQ, per germline. V was trimmed by 2 bases and J by 0 bases, leaving 14 bases between them. CDR3 residues: CASSLSPRGNSYEQYF. The CDR3 bases are TGTGCCAGCAGCTTATCCCCCCGAGGAAACTCCTACGAGCAGTACTTC.

V and J are TRBV7-2 and TRBJ2-3; D gene uncertain. Germline V lookup: CDR1 SGHTA, CDR2 FQGNSA. This CDR3 comprises 13 residues. The V end was cut by 5 bases, the J end by 6 bases, with 12 bases between. CDR3 bases: TGTGCCAGCAGCCCCCAGGTGGGGGATACGCAGTATTTT. Amino acids: CASSPQVGDTQYF.

This clone was found a few times. The chain recombines TRBV6-5 with TRBJ2-7; D tentatively reads TRBD1 or TRBD2 (5 bases each). CDR3 length equals 12 residues. Germline V gives CDR1 MNHEY, CDR2 SVGAGI. V was pared by 5 bases and J by 3 bases, with 8 bases between. The CDR3 nucleotides read TGTGCCAGCAGTGAGGGGAACTACGAGCAGTACTTC. Amino acids: CASSEGNYEQYF.

The chain uses TRBV4-2 and TRBJ2-5; D remains ambiguous. Trimming removed 5 bases from V and 5 bases from J, with 6 bases in between. The CDR3 spans 11 residues. In germline, CDR1 is LGHNA, CDR2 YNFKEQ. CDR3 sequence reads: CASSARETQYF. In DNA form, the CDR3 reads TGTGCCAGCAGCGCCCGCGAGACCCAGTACTTC.

J is TRBJ2-1 and V is TRBV4-2, with D hard to call. This CDR3 is 16 amino acids long. The ends were cut back, 3 bases at V and 9 bases at J, with 21 bases in the middle. Germline V gives CDR1 LGHNA, CDR2 YNFKEQ. The chain's CDR3 is CASSHRTVGPYGEQFF. CDR3 in DNA: TGTGCCAGCAGCCATCGGACGGTGGGTCCCTACGGTGAGCAGTTCTTC.

This chain joins TRBV5-1 and TRBJ1-1; D not resolved. Trimming pared 3 bases from V and 1 base from J, leaving 10 bases between. This CDR3 has 14 residues. CDR1 is SGHRS and CDR2 is YFSETQ in the germline V gene. In nucleotides, the CDR3 is TGCGCCAGCAGCTGGACGGCGAGGAACACTGAAGCTTTCTTT. Translating it yields CASSWTARNTEAFF.

The chain uses TRBV5-1 and TRBJ2-7, with TRBD1 identical over 9 bases. Per the germline V gene, CDR1 is SGHRS and CDR2 is YFSETQ. The J segment lost 3 bases and the V segment lost 0 bases, leaving 4 bases of the junction unmatched. The CDR3 extends over 15 amino acids. In DNA form, the CDR3 reads TGCGCCAGCAGCTTGGCGGGACAGGGCGGCTACGAGCAGTACTTC. Translating it yields CASSLAGQGGYEQYF.

Only a few counts were recorded for this clone. The chain has TRBV7-8 and TRBJ2-7; 7 bases line up with TRBD1. CDR3 size: 14 residues. Trimming cost V 0 bases and J 12 bases; bases outside gene matches: 11. CDR1 SGHVS and CDR2 FQNEAQ come from the germline V gene. The CDR3 nucleotides are TGTGCCAGCAGCTTAGCAACAGACAGGGCGTGGGTGTACTTC. Protein: CASSLATDRAWVYF.

There are a few counts of this clone. This chain's CDR3 is CASSDTSGGAKNEQFF. The DNA for the CDR3 is TGTGCCAGCAGCGACACGAGCGGGGGGGCCAAGAATGAGCAGTTCTTC. This chain uses TRBV7-2 with TRBJ2-1, with 10 nucleotides matching TRBD2. CDR3 size: 16 residues. The ends lost 5 bases at V and 7 bases at J; junction bases unmatched: 11. CDR1 is SGHTA, CDR2 FQGNSA, per germline. Variable domain in full (rest from reference TRBV7-2 and TRBJ2-1): GAGVSQSPSNKVTEKGKDVELRCDPISGHTALYWYRQSLGQGLEFLIYFQGNSAPDKSGLPSDRFSAERTGGSVSTLTIQRTQQEDSAVYLCASSDTSGGAKNEQFFGPGTRLTVL.

This clone was observed a handful of times. The J gene is TRBJ2-7, the V gene TRBV6-4; 12 bases line up with TRBD2. The CDR3 totals 15 residues. Germline V CDR1 and CDR2: MRHNA, SNTAGT. Here the CDR3 reads CAGRLAGEVKDEQYV. In DNA form, the CDR3 reads TGTGCCGGCAGACTAGCGGGAGAGGTGAAGGACGAGCAGTACGTC.

The chain employs TRBV5-4 and TRBJ2-1; D possibly corresponds to TRBD1 (8 bases). The ends were cut back, 4 bases at V and 15 bases at J, with 17 bases in the middle. Looked up from germline, CDR1 is SGHNT and CDR2 is YYREEE (reference sequence). The length of the CDR3 is 12 residues. This CDR3 reads CASSLQGGSTFF. The DNA of the CDR3 is TGTGCCAGCAGCCTACAGGGGGGGTCTACGTTCTTC.

The chain couples TRBV7-2 to TRBJ1-1; 7 bases fit TRBD1. Germline V lookup: CDR1 SGHTA, CDR2 FQGNSA. This CDR3 contains 14 residues. V shed 5 bases and J 0 bases; nucleotides not matched to a gene: 3. CDR3 sequence (DNA): TGTGCCAGCAGCAAACAGGGGTTGAACACTGAAGCTTTCTTT. Its protein product is CASSKQGLNTEAFF. Full variable domain (rest looked up from reference TRBV7-2 and TRBJ1-1): GAGVSQSPSNKVTEKGKDVELRCDPISGHTALYWYRQSLGQGLEFLIYFQGNSAPDKSGLPSDRFSAERTGGSVSTLTIQRTQQEDSAVYLCASSKQGLNTEAFFGQGTRLTVV.

The chain has TRBV23-1 and TRBJ2-7; D uncertain. TRBV23-1 is noted as an ORF with a role that remains uncertain. The CDR3 spans 10 residues. Trimming shortened V by 8 bases and J by 8 bases, and 10 bases separated the two germline ends. The CDR3 DNA is TGCGCCAGCGACGGAAGGAAGCAGTACGTC. Protein sequence: CASDGRKQYV.

The sample holds a few counts of this clone. The V call is TRBV9, the J call TRBJ2-1; 13 nucleotides line up with TRBD2. The CDR3 is 20 residues long. V shed 0 bases, J shed 6 bases, and the junction held 15 bases outside the gene matches. Germline V gives CDR1 SGDLS, CDR2 YYNGEE. CDR3 DNA sequence: TGTGCCAGCAGCGTAGGTTTACTAGCGGGAGGGCCTAGGGCCCCCAATGAGCAGTTCTTC. This translates into CASSVGLLAGGPRAPNEQFF.

The chain couples TRBV5-4 to TRBJ1-1; no clear D. Germline V gene data show CDR1 as SGHNT and CDR2 as YYREEE (reference sequence). V dropped 4 bases and J dropped 6 bases, with 16 bases sitting between them. The CDR3 consists of 14 residues. The CDR3 DNA is TGTGCCAGCAGCCCACGTCCAGGATCCCCTGAAGCTTTCTTT. As protein: CASSPRPGSPEAFF.

A few counts support this clone. This chain links TRBV19 with TRBJ1-5, with unresolved D. CDR1 is LNHDA and CDR2 is SQIVND in the germline V gene (reference sequence). This CDR3 has 14 amino acids. V was cut by 3 bases and J by 3 bases, with 9 bases left in between. The CDR3 loop reads CASSIPFPNQPQHF. CDR3 DNA sequence: TGTGCCAGTAGTATCCCTTTCCCCAATCAGCCCCAGCATTTT. The full variable domain, rest sourced from reference TRBV19 and TRBJ1-5, is DGGITQSPKYLFRKEGQNVTLSCEQNLNHDAMYWYRQDPGQGLRLIYYSQIVNDFQKGDIAEGYSVSREKKESFPLTVTSAQKNPTAFYLCASSIPFPNQPQHFGDGTRLSIL.

The chain employs TRBV5-4 and TRBJ2-7, with D uncertain. Germline V CDR1 and CDR2: SGHNT, YYREEE (reference sequence). This CDR3 is 15 amino acids long. V dropped 5 bases and J dropped 5 bases, with 20 bases sitting between them. The CDR3 loop is CASRAADRLNHEQYF. CDR3 coding DNA: TGTGCCAGCAGGGCTGCCGACCGATTAAACCACGAGCAGTACTTC.

This clone has more than one count but fewer than ten. The sample has other DNA sequences that encode this CDR3 too. This sequence joins TRBV7-9 and TRBJ2-7, with 11 bases aligning to TRBD2. The CDR3 covers 16 residues. The V and J ends lost 8 bases and 6 bases, in that order; junction bases with no gene match: 15. Germline CDR1 SEHNR, CDR2 FQNEAQ (reference sequence). The CDR3 loop reads CASGQGSGLAGGEQYV. The CDR3, as DNA: TGTGCCAGCGGACAGGGGTCGGGTCTAGCGGGGGGCGAGCAGTACGTC.

This clone has just a few counts. The V and J genes are TRBV28 and TRBJ2-3, with TRBD1 as a possible D gene (5 bases). V was trimmed by 3 bases and J by 7 bases, leaving 14 bases between them. The germline CDR1 and CDR2 sequences are MDHEN and SYDVKM. The CDR3 consists of 14 residues. CDR3 sequence: CASSLPSGRNTQYF. The CDR3 nucleotides read TGTGCCAGCAGTTTGCCCTCAGGGCGGAATACGCAGTATTTT.

This clone was observed a single time. This rearrangement joins TRBV5-4 to TRBJ2-5; D is possibly TRBD1 (6 bases). Trimming shortened V by 4 bases and J by 1 base, and 11 bases separated the two germline ends. This CDR3 is 14 amino acids long. Germline assignment: CDR1 SGHNT and CDR2 YYREEE (reference sequence). The CDR3 loop reads CASSLGQLQETQYF. The CDR3 DNA reads as TGTGCCAGCAGCCTAGGACAGCTCCAAGAGACCCAGTACTTC. The full variable domain, its missing parts supplied by reference TRBV5-4 and TRBJ2-5, is ETGVTQSPTHLIKTRGQQVTLRCSSQSGHNTVSWYQQALGQGPQFIFQYYREEENGRGNFPPRFSGLQFPNYSSELNVNALELDDSALYLCASSLGQLQETQYFGPGTRLLVL.

There are a few counts of this clone. V and J are TRBV6-1 and TRBJ2-5; possibly TRBD1 or TRBD2 for D (7 bases each). CDR1 and CDR2 from the germline V gene are MNHNS and SASEGT. With 7 bases removed from V and 2 bases from J, the gap between germline ends came to 17 bases. There are 15 residues in the CDR3. The chain's CDR3 is CASKEGASGQETQYF. The CDR3 nucleotides read TGTGCCAGCAAAGAGGGGGCTAGCGGACAAGAGACCCAGTACTTC.

This rearrangement joins TRBV5-1 to TRBJ1-6; D gene ambiguous. CDR1 SGHRS and CDR2 YFSETQ come from the germline V gene. The CDR3 has 13 residues. V was cut by 2 bases and J by 7 bases, with 7 bases left in between. The CDR3 is CASSFSSNSPLHF. CDR3 DNA sequence: TGCGCCAGCAGCTTTTCGTCCAATTCACCCCTCCACTTT.

This clone was counted only a few times. The chain recombines TRBV6-1 with TRBJ2-5; D unclear. V lost 4 bases, J lost 1 base, and 7 bases lay in between. The germline gives CDR1 MNHNS, CDR2 SASEGT. The CDR3 length is 13 residues. CDR3: CASSGSFQETQYF. The CDR3 bases are TGTGCCAGCAGTGGGTCATTCCAAGAGACCCAGTACTTC.

This clone has a count of ten or more. The chain is built from TRBV30 and TRBJ1-2, with D possibly TRBD1 on 5 matching bases. Germline-derived CDR1 and CDR2 are GTSNPN and SVGIG (reference sequence). The CDR3 is 13 amino acids. V shed 6 bases and J shed 4 bases, with 15 bases lying between them. The CDR3 nucleotides are TGTGCCTGTCACCGGGACCGGCCCTATGGCTACACCTTC. Protein product: CACHRDRPYGYTF.

V is TRBV5-8 and J is TRBJ1-6; the D gene is possibly TRBD1 (6 bases). The CDR3 runs to 14 residues. Deletions cut 7 bases from V and 10 bases from J, with 18 bases between. Germline-derived CDR1 and CDR2 are SGHTS and YDEGEE. As DNA, the CDR3 is TGTGCCAGCCGGGGTGGGGCGAGGGGGTCACCCCTCCACTTT. Its translation: CASRGGARGSPLHF. Filled out from reference TRBV5-8 and TRBJ1-6, the complete variable domain reads EAGVTQSPTHLIKTRGQQATLRCSPISGHTSVYWYQQALGLGLQFLLWYDEGEERNRGNFPPRFSGRQFPNYSSELNVNALELEDSALYLCASRGGARGSPLHFGNGTRLTVT.

V gene TRBV29-1 combines with J gene TRBJ2-1; 11 bases map to TRBD2. V lost 8 bases to trimming and J lost 4 bases; unmatched junction nucleotides: 19. Germline assignment: CDR1 SQVTM and CDR2 ANQGSEA. CDR3 length: 18 residues. The CDR3: CSLNQWGTSGYSYNEQFF. CDR3 DNA: TGCAGCCTGAACCAATGGGGGACTAGCGGATACTCTTACAATGAGCAGTTCTTC.

This clone was detected a few times. J is TRBJ2-2 and V is TRBV6-6; 9 bases line up with TRBD1. Trimming removed 6 bases from V and 8 bases from J; junction bases left unmatched: 10. CDR3 length: 15 amino acids. Looked up from germline, CDR1 is MNHNY and CDR2 is SVGAGI (reference sequence). The CDR3 spells CASRASDRGSGELFF. In nucleotides, the CDR3 is TGTGCCAGCAGAGCTTCTGACAGGGGGAGTGGGGAGCTGTTTTTT.

This clone was observed a few times. The chain uses TRBV27 and TRBJ2-2; D remains unclear. Between the trimmed V and J ends, which lost 3 bases and 4 bases, there was a span of 12 bases. CDR3 length equals 15 residues. CDR1 is MNHEY, CDR2 SMNVEV, per germline (reference sequence). CDR3 loop: CASSLWGFTTGELFF. The CDR3 bases are TGTGCCAGCAGTTTGTGGGGATTCACCACCGGGGAGCTGTTTTTT.

Written as DNA, the CDR3 is TGTGCCAGCAGTTACTCGATGGCAGAAAATGAAAAACTGTTTTTT. Protein sequence: CASSYSMAENEKLFF. This chain connects TRBV6-5 to TRBJ1-4; D is undetermined. Germline V gives CDR1 MNHEY, CDR2 SVGAGI. Trimming stripped 0 bases from V and 5 bases from J, with 10 bases between. The CDR3 length is 15 residues.

Note on this clone: A far larger clone is off by one base, so a read error is likely. In the same sample, other DNA sequences code for this CDR3. The V and J genes are TRBV6-1 and TRBJ1-1; weak D call: TRBD1 (6 bases). CDR1 and CDR2 from the germline V gene are MNHNS and SASEGT. CDR3 length: 15 amino acids. The CDR3: CASSEARGANTEAFF. For the CDR3, the DNA is TGTGCCAGCAGTGAAGCGAGGGGGGCGAACACAGAAGCTTTCTTT.

The rearrangement links TRBV5-1 to TRBJ2-3; D might be TRBD1 or TRBD2, each matching 6 bases. This CDR3 contains 16 residues. V lost 0 bases to trimming and J lost 4 bases, with 15 bases between them. Germline assignment: CDR1 SGHRS and CDR2 YFSETQ. This CDR3 reads CASSLAGGGTPDTQYF. CDR3 nucleotides: TGCGCCAGCAGCTTGGCCGGAGGGGGGACCCCAGATACGCAGTATTTT.